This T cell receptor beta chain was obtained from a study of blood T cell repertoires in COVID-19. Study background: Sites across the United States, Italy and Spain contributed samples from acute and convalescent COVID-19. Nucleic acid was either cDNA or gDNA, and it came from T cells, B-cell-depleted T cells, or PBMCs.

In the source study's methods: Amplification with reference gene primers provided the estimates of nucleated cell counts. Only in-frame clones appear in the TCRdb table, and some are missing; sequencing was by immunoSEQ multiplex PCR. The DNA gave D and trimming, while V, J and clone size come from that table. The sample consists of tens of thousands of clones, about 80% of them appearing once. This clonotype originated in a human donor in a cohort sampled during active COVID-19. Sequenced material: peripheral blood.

The CDR3 reads CASSESRGIYTGELFF. In DNA form, the CDR3 reads TGTGCCAGCAGTGAGTCGCGGGGCATCTACACCGGGGAGCTGTTTTTT. The chain combines TRBV2 with TRBJ2-2; a weak D match, TRBD2 (6 bases). The CDR3 is made up of 16 amino acids. Germline CDR1 and CDR2: SNHLY and FYNNEI. Trimming removed 3 bases at V and 3 bases at J, with 14 bases between.